This is a list of T cell receptor beta chains from one sample in a study of blood T cell repertoires in COVID-19. Measured with immunoSEQ multiplex PCR; TCRdb has only the in-frame clones, and not every one. Among 150,000 to 160,000 clones, around 78% were seen once, and the ten largest hold 1.5% to 2%. Sequenced material: peripheral blood. All receptors derive from a man at least 80 years old with acute or convalescent COVID-19. The CDR3 runs from the conserved cysteine through the conserved F or W. Each record gives: clone size, J gene, V gene, D gene, CDR3 DNA, CDR3 protein. A D gene is named only where the DNA matches it firmly. Size is omitted from some rows. Given values are once, few, many or a class for expanded clones.

- | TRBJ2-1 | TRBV7-6 | TRBD2 | TGTGCCAGCAGCCAAAGCGGGGCAACCTACAATGAGCAGTTCTTC | CASSQSGATYNEQFF
once | TRBJ1-2 | TRBV28 | TRBD1 | TGTGCCAGCACCCTGACAGGGAACTATGGCTACACCTTC | CASTLTGNYGYTF
- | TRBJ1-6 | TRBV27 | - | TGTGCCAGCAGTTTATTTGGTGGGGGGATTAATTCACCCCTCCACTTT | CASSLFGGGINSPLHF
- | TRBJ1-5 | TRBV19 | TRBD1 | TGTGCCAGTAGTCCGCGGGACAGGGGCCGGGGTCAGCCCCAGCATTTT | CASSPRDRGRGQPQHF
- | TRBJ1-5 | TRBV6-2/TRBV6-3 | TRBD1 | TGTGCCAGCAGTGACAGGGGAAGCATTCAGCCCCAGCATTTT | CASSDRGSIQPQHF
- | TRBJ2-5 | TRBV5-1 | - | TGCGCCAGCAGCTTGGCTCAGGGGTTGGGGACCCAGTACTTC | CASSLAQGLGTQYF
- | TRBJ2-1 | TRBV10-2 | TRBD2 | TGCGCCAGCAGCCCAGGACTAGCGGGGGACAATGAGCAGTTCTTC | CASSPGLAGDNEQFF
once | TRBJ1-1 | TRBV18 | TRBD1 | TGTGCCAGCTCGCAGGGGGCCCCGTCCACTGAAGCTTTCTTT | CASSQGAPSTEAFF
once | TRBJ2-3 | TRBV24-1 | TRBD2 | TGTGCCACCAGTGATCCAGGGACTAGCGGGGATACAGATACGCAGTATTTT | CATSDPGTSGDTDTQYF
- | TRBJ1-2 | TRBV12-3/TRBV12-4 | TRBD1 | TGTGCCAGCACGCTGGGACAGAGTTATGGCTACACCTTC | CASTLGQSYGYTF
- | TRBJ2-2 | TRBV5-1 | - | TGCGCCAGCAGCTTGGCGGGACAGAACACCGGGGAGCTGTTTTTT | CASSLAGQNTGELFF
few | TRBJ1-5 | TRBV27 | - | TGTGCCAGCAGTCCGGACACCAATCAGCCCCAGCATTTT | CASSPDTNQPQHF
- | TRBJ1-4 | TRBV7-6 | - | TGTGCCAGCAGCTTATCTCCAGGGAGGGATGAAAAACTGTTTTTT | CASSLSPGRDEKLFF
few | TRBJ2-1 | TRBV6-5 | - | TGTGCCAGCAGTTACCCAGGCCGCAATGAGCAGTTCTTC | CASSYPGRNEQFF
- | TRBJ1-1 | TRBV4-3 | TRBD1 | TGCGCCAGCAGCCAAGATCCCACAGGGGGGAACACTGAAGCTTTCTTT | CASSQDPTGGNTEAFF
- | TRBJ1-1 | TRBV6-5 | - | TGTGCCAGCGCGGACAGACTTGACACTGAAGCTTTCTTT | CASADRLDTEAFF
- | TRBJ1-4 | TRBV6-1 | TRBD1 | TGTGCCAGCAGTGAAACCGGGACAGGGAATGAAAAACTGTTTTTT | CASSETGTGNEKLFF
few | TRBJ2-1 | TRBV6-2/TRBV6-3 | - | TGTGCCAGCAGTTTCACCCCTAGCGCCAGCTCCTACAATGAGCAGTTCTTC | CASSFTPSASSYNEQFF
- | TRBJ1-4 | TRBV6-5 | - | TGTGCCAGCAGTTACTCGGGGGGAACAACTAATGAAAAACTGTTTTTT | CASSYSGGTTNEKLFF
- | TRBJ1-6 | TRBV5-4 | TRBD1 | TGTGCCAGCAGATCGGGACAGGGGAGTACCTATAATTCACCCCTCCACTTT | CASRSGQGSTYNSPLHF
once | TRBJ1-1 | TRBV2 | TRBD1 | TGTGCCAGCAGAAACAGGGGAAACACTGAAGCTTTCTTT | CASRNRGNTEAFF
- | TRBJ2-5 | TRBV7-6 | TRBD1 | TGTGCCAGCAGCCAACCACGGGACAGGGGGCAAGAGACCCAGTACTTC | CASSQPRDRGQETQYF
- | TRBJ2-7 | TRBV20-1 | - | TGCAGTGCTAGTAGTCAGGCCGGCTACGAGCAGTACTTC | CSASSQAGYEQYF